This is a list of T cell receptor beta chains from one sample in a study of blood T cell repertoires in COVID-19. Repertoires were generated with immunoSEQ multiplex PCR, while TCRdb's copy carries only in-frame clones and drops some. The sample has about 170,000 clones, approximately 82% seen once. The sequencing sample was made of PBMCs or T cells enriched from blood (not recorded which). The receptor set was obtained from a woman in her forties or fifties in a cohort exposed to, infected with or recovered from COVID-19 (not recorded which). Both conserved end residues are part of each CDR3. A D gene is named only where the DNA matches it firmly. Expanded clones get a size class; other rows say once, few or many, or leave the size out.

- | TRBJ1-2 | - | TRBV3-1/TRBV3-2 | CASSRGASPGYTF | TGTGCCAGCAGCCGTGGGGCCTCCCCCGGCTACACCTTC
- | TRBJ1-2 | - | TRBV7-9 | CASSSPRDYGYTF | TGTGCCAGCAGCTCCCCGCGAGACTATGGCTACACCTTC
- | TRBJ2-2 | - | TRBV7-2 | CASSLFGLGNTGELFF | TGTGCCAGCAGCTTATTTGGTCTAGGTAACACCGGGGAGCTGTTTTTT
TRBD1 | TRBJ1-5 | - | TRBV19 | CASSMGGDRGREQPQHF | TGTGCCAGCAGTATGGGGGGGGACAGGGGGCGCGAGCAGCCCCAGCATTTT
TRBD1 | TRBJ2-1 | - | TRBV7-2 | CASSLGQGKNEQFF | TGTGCCAGCAGCTTAGGACAGGGGAAAAATGAGCAGTTCTTC
- | TRBJ2-5 | few | TRBV5-5 | CASSSTGGGETQYF | TGTGCCAGCAGCTCTACAGGGGGAGGGGAGACCCAGTACTTC
- | TRBJ2-2 | - | TRBV5-1 | CASSLWRDGGELFF | TGCGCCAGCAGCTTGTGGAGGGATGGCGGGGAGCTGTTTTTT
- | TRBJ2-5 | - | TRBV6-1 | CASSEFGTLGPQETQYF | TGTGCCAGCAGTGAATTCGGCACCCTAGGCCCACAAGAGACCCAGTACTTC
- | TRBJ1-5 | - | TRBV19 | CASSISGGNQPQHF | TGTGCCAGTAGTATTTCAGGCGGCAATCAGCCCCAGCATTTT
- | TRBJ1-1 | - | TRBV5-1 | CASSLQVSEGAEAFF | TGCGCCAGCAGCTTGCAGGTATCCGAAGGCGCTGAAGCTTTCTTT
- | TRBJ1-1 | - | TRBV29-1 | CSVQFGKGITEAFF | TGCAGCGTTCAATTCGGTAAGGGGATAACTGAAGCTTTCTTT
TRBD1 | TRBJ2-7 | - | TRBV4-3 | CASSQGVATGGILAREQYF | TGCGCCAGCAGCCAAGGAGTCGCCACAGGGGGCATCTTAGCTCGTGAGCAGTACTTC
TRBD1 | TRBJ2-7 | once | TRBV2 | CASNSGTGREQYF | TGTGCCAGCAACTCTGGGACAGGGCGAGAGCAGTACTTC
TRBD2 | TRBJ2-3 | - | TRBV9 | CASSVQGAGGLSTDTQYF | TGTGCCAGCAGCGTACAGGGAGCGGGGGGGCTCAGCACAGATACGCAGTATTTT
- | TRBJ1-1 | - | TRBV28 | CAIRLGSGTEAFF | TGTGCCATACGCCTCGGGAGTGGAACTGAAGCTTTCTTT
TRBD2 | TRBJ2-1 | many | TRBV6-5 | CASSGEREGYNEQFF | TGTGCCAGCAGCGGCGAGCGGGAGGGGTACAATGAGCAGTTCTTC
TRBD1 | TRBJ1-2 | - | TRBV27 | CASSNRRDRGEGGYTF | TGTGCCAGCAGCAACAGACGGGACAGGGGAGAGGGCGGCTACACCTTC
- | TRBJ2-1 | - | TRBV3-1/TRBV3-2 | CATVNGVHNEQFF | TGTGCCACAGTCAACGGGGTACACAATGAGCAGTTCTTC
TRBD1 | TRBJ1-3 | - | TRBV2 | CASSLQGESGNTIYF | TGTGCCAGCAGTTTACAGGGGGAAAGTGGAAACACCATATATTTT
- | TRBJ2-1 | - | TRBV6-5 | CASKAEVYNEQFF | TGTGCCAGCAAGGCCGAGGTTTACAATGAGCAGTTCTTC
- | TRBJ1-1 | - | TRBV28 | CASSAQGSNTEAFF | TGTGCCAGCAGTGCACAGGGTTCAAACACTGAAGCTTTCTTT
- | TRBJ1-6 | - | TRBV7-2 | CASSLSRSYNSPLHF | TGTGCCAGCAGCTTATCACGGTCTTATAATTCACCCCTCCACTTT
- | TRBJ1-6 | - | TRBV7-2 | CASSLRVSGNNSPLHF | TGTGCCAGCAGCTTACGGGTATCAGGGAATAATTCACCCCTCCACTTT
TRBD1 | TRBJ1-1 | - | TRBV6-5 | CASNSGTEYTEAFF | TGTGCCAGCAATTCCGGGACAGAATACACTGAAGCTTTCTTT
- | TRBJ1-1 | - | TRBV30 | CAWSPSNTEAFF | TGTGCCTGGAGTCCGTCGAACACTGAAGCTTTCTTT
TRBD2 | TRBJ2-2 | - | TRBV27 | CASSPGRGGTGELFF | TGTGCCAGCAGCCCCGGGAGGGGGGGAACCGGGGAGCTGTTTTTT
- | TRBJ2-3 | - | TRBV11-2 | CASSLNSGTDTQYF | TGTGCCAGCAGCTTAAACAGTGGCACAGATACGCAGTATTTT
TRBD2 | TRBJ2-3 | - | TRBV6-5 | CASTMSGGTDTQYF | TGTGCCAGCACCATGAGCGGGGGGACAGATACGCAGTATTTT
TRBD1 | TRBJ1-5 | - | TRBV19 | CASSTLGQAKELYSNQPQHF | TGTGCCAGTAGTACGTTAGGACAGGCAAAAGAGCTATATAGCAATCAGCCCCAGCATTTT